These T cell receptor beta chains were read from a single sample in a study of blood T cell repertoires in COVID-19. TCRdb keeps only in-frame clones here, not all; method: immunoSEQ multiplex PCR. The data contain under 250,000 clones, 70% to 90% of them singletons. Sequencing was performed on peripheral blood. The receptors were gathered from a man in his forties or fifties with COVID-19, enrolled during active disease. Each CDR3 is given with its conserved first and last residue. A D gene is named only where the DNA matches it firmly. A clone size is listed for some rows: how often the clone was seen (once, few, many), or a class if it is expanded.

cdr3_length	d_call	clone_size	j_call	v_call	cdr3_aa	cdr3_nt
20	NA	NA	TRBJ2-3	TRBV5-3	CARSLLAPGLPNVDADTQYF	TGTGCCAGAAGCCTGCTGGCCCCGGGACTCCCGAATGTTGACGCAGATACGCAGTATTTT
15	NA	once	TRBJ1-4	TRBV4-3	CASSQERARVEKLFF	TGCGCCAGCAGCCAAGAAAGGGCCAGGGTAGAAAAACTGTTTTTT
13	NA	NA	TRBJ2-1	TRBV30	CAWRGDSYNEQFF	TGTGCCTGGAGGGGAGACTCCTACAATGAGCAGTTCTTC
13	TRBD1	few	TRBJ1-1	TRBV10-2	CASRGGLNTEAFF	TGCGCCAGCAGAGGGGGCCTGAACACTGAAGCTTTCTTT
14	TRBD2	NA	TRBJ2-7	TRBV3-1/TRBV3-2	CASSRYRASGDQYF	TGTGCCAGCAGCCGATATAGGGCTAGCGGGGACCAGTACTTC
12	NA	NA	TRBJ2-6	TRBV18	CASSRGANVLTF	TGTGCCAGCTCGCGGGGGGCCAACGTCCTGACTTTC
14	NA	NA	TRBJ1-2	TRBV6-6	CASSYLVGEDGYTF	TGTGCCAGCAGTTATTTGGTAGGAGAGGATGGCTACACCTTC
15	TRBD1	NA	TRBJ1-5	TRBV19	CASSSGQGGNQPQHF	TGTGCCAGTAGTAGCGGACAGGGGGGGAATCAGCCCCAGCATTTT
17	NA	NA	TRBJ1-6	TRBV6-2/TRBV6-3	CASSWVPGTLYNSPLHF	TGTGCCAGCAGTTGGGTTCCCGGGACACTATATAATTCACCCCTCCACTTT
14	TRBD2	NA	TRBJ2-1	TRBV5-1	CASSTSGGWNEQFF	TGCGCCAGCAGCACTAGCGGGGGATGGAATGAGCAGTTCTTC
15	TRBD2	NA	TRBJ2-1	TRBV18	CASSPFRGGRDEQFF	TGTGCCAGCTCACCATTCCGGGGGGGCCGCGATGAGCAGTTCTTC
15	TRBD1	NA	TRBJ2-5	TRBV5-8	CASRRLGDSKETQYF	TGTGCCAGCAGACGATTGGGGGACAGTAAAGAGACCCAGTACTTC
15	NA	NA	TRBJ1-5	TRBV2	CASAFSRGRNQPQHF	TGTGCCAGCGCTTTCTCCAGGGGTAGGAATCAGCCCCAGCATTTT
14	NA	NA	TRBJ2-4	TRBV6-2/TRBV6-3	CASSTIHRENIQYF	TGTGCCAGCAGTACGATCCACAGGGAAAACATTCAGTACTTC
14	NA	NA	TRBJ1-1	TRBV5-1	CASRGDVMNTEAFF	TGCGCCAGCAGAGGGGATGTGATGAACACTGAAGCTTTCTTT
14	NA	once	TRBJ1-2	TRBV9	CASSGGQRVVSYTF	TGTGCCAGCAGCGGGGGACAAAGGGTAGTGAGCTACACCTTC
14	TRBD2	NA	TRBJ2-1	TRBV5-1	CASSSGGWVNEQFF	TGCGCCAGCTCTAGCGGGGGGTGGGTCAATGAGCAGTTCTTC
17	TRBD1	NA	TRBJ2-1	TRBV24-1	CATSDTQGVSSYNEQFF	TGTGCCACCAGTGATACACAGGGGGTTAGCTCCTACAATGAGCAGTTCTTC
15	TRBD1	NA	TRBJ2-1	TRBV5-1	CASQDRSSSYNEQFF	TGCGCCAGCCAGGACAGGTCTAGCTCCTACAATGAGCAGTTCTTC
12	TRBD2	NA	TRBJ2-7	TRBV6-5	CASRPGEGEQYF	TGTGCCAGCAGGCCGGGGGAGGGCGAGCAGTACTTC
15	NA	NA	TRBJ1-2	TRBV27	CASSLALGGAGGYTF	TGTGCCAGCAGTTTGGCCCTCGGGGGGGCGGGAGGCTACACCTTC
14	NA	NA	TRBJ2-3	TRBV10-2	CASSVGGFTDTQYF	TGCGCCAGCAGTGTGGGGGGATTCACAGATACGCAGTATTTT
14	NA	NA	TRBJ1-1	TRBV30	CAVGTGPGGTEAFF	TGTGCGGTCGGAACAGGTCCCGGCGGCACTGAAGCTTTCTTT
15	NA	NA	TRBJ1-1	TRBV24-1	CATSDSGLANTEAFF	TGTGCCACCAGTGACTCGGGACTGGCGAACACTGAAGCTTTCTTT
15	TRBD2	NA	TRBJ2-2	TRBV2	CASQGVAGRSGELFF	TGTGCCAGCCAGGGAGTAGCGGGGCGATCCGGGGAGCTGTTTTTT
16	TRBD1	once	TRBJ2-2	TRBV7-6	CASSLSRDRNTGELFF	TGTGCCAGCAGCTTATCCCGGGACAGAAACACCGGGGAGCTGTTTTTT
18	TRBD2	NA	TRBJ2-7	TRBV4-1	CASSSDRTSGGILYEQYF	TGCGCCAGCAGCTCCGATCGGACTAGCGGGGGGATCCTCTACGAGCAGTACTTC
16	NA	NA	TRBJ1-1	TRBV19	CASSIGSPGAATEAFF	TGTGCCAGTAGTATAGGGTCACCAGGGGCAGCCACTGAAGCTTTCTTT
17	NA	NA	TRBJ1-5	TRBV19	CASSGPGRFRGNQPQHF	TGTGCCAGTAGTGGCCCAGGGAGGTTTAGGGGCAATCAGCCCCAGCATTTT
13	NA	few	TRBJ2-7	TRBV12-5	CASGSPVSYEQYF	TGTGCTAGTGGTTCCCCTGTATCCTACGAGCAGTACTTC
14	TRBD1	NA	TRBJ2-7	TRBV9	CASSGDRGHGEQYF	TGTGCCAGCAGCGGGGACAGGGGGCATGGCGAGCAGTACTTC
14	NA	few	TRBJ1-6	TRBV30	CAWSKDRFYSPLHF	TGTGCCTGGAGTAAGGACAGATTCTATTCACCCCTCCACTTT
13	NA	NA	TRBJ1-5	TRBV3-1/TRBV3-2	CASSSSSDQPQHF	TGTGCCAGCAGCTCCTCGTCCGATCAGCCCCAGCATTTT
14	NA	NA	TRBJ1-1	TRBV3-1/TRBV3-2	CASSQVRGNTEAFF	TGTGCCAGCAGCCAAGTAAGAGGGAACACTGAAGCTTTCTTT
15	NA	NA	TRBJ1-4	TRBV28	CASSPGGGRGEKLFF	TGTGCCAGCAGTCCCGGTGGTGGGAGGGGCGAAAAACTGTTTTTT
15	TRBD2	NA	TRBJ2-1	TRBV15	CATSRDRVGGNEQFF	TGTGCCACCAGCAGAGATCGAGTGGGAGGGAATGAGCAGTTCTTC
15	TRBD2	many	TRBJ2-7	TRBV9	CASSVASGGSREQYF	TGTGCCAGCAGCGTAGCTAGCGGGGGCAGTCGGGAGCAGTACTTC
15	TRBD2	NA	TRBJ2-5	TRBV7-3	CASSLSGLVGETQYF	TGTGCCAGCAGCTTATCAGGACTAGTCGGCGAGACCCAGTACTTC
13	NA	NA	TRBJ1-2	TRBV6-5	CAITSRGFYGYTF	TGTGCCATTACGAGTAGGGGGTTCTATGGCTACACCTTC
15	NA	NA	TRBJ2-7	TRBV4-2	CASSPSGTIFDEQYF	TGTGCCAGCAGCCCCTCCGGGACAATTTTCGACGAGCAGTACTTC
15	TRBD1	many	TRBJ1-5	TRBV7-9	CASSLVGQSNQPQHF	TGTGCCAGCAGCTTAGTGGGACAGAGCAATCAGCCCCAGCATTTT
16	NA	NA	TRBJ1-1	TRBV7-9	CASSLPLGQENTEAFF	TGTGCCAGCAGCCTCCCCTTGGGCCAGGAAAACACTGAAGCTTTCTTT